This TCR beta chain was sequenced during a study of cytomegalovirus exposure and HLA in healthy donors. Study results and limitations: A later analysis found common viral pathogens apparently linked to several of the most significant clusters. Specificity of a few CMV-associated chains for CMV antigens was verified in vitro. CMV serostatus was the only immune exposure information that was available.

The PCR ran on 60 Vbeta and 13 Jbeta primers. TCRdb's table, derived via immunoSEQ multiplex PCR, lists solely in-frame clones and lacks some. Of some 220,000 clones listed, roughly 78% were seen once; the top ten hold less than 0.6%. Notes on this clone: Its antigen remains unknown.

The V gene lost 5 bases and the J gene lost 1 base, with 11 bases spanning the gap. CDR1 is MNHEY and CDR2 is SMNVEV in the germline V gene (reference sequence). CDR3 length: 14 residues. Sequenced input: PBMCs. This chain links TRBV27 with TRBJ2-5; D is perhaps TRBD1 (6 bases). This TCR derives from a boy aged 5-17 years in good health and CMV-seronegative. DNA of the CDR3: TGTGCCAGCAGTCCCAGGGGTTCCCAAGAGACCCAGTACTTC. Protein product: CASSPRGSQETQYF.